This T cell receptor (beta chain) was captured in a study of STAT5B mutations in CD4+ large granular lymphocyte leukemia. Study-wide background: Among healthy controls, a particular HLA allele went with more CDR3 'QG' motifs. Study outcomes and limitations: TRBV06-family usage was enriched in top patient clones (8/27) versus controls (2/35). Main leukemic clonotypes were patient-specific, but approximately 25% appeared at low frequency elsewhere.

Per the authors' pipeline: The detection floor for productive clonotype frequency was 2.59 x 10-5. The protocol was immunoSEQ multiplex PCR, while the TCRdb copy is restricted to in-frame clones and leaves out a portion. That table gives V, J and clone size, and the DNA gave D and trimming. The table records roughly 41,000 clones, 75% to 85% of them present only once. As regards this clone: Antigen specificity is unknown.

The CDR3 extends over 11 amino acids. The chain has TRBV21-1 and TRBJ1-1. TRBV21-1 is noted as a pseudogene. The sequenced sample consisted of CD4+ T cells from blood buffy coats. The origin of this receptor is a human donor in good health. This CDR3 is CASSPNLGAFF. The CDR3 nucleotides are TGTGCCAGCAGTCCAAATCTAGGGGCTTTCTTT.